These T cell receptor beta chains were read from a single sample in a study of shared clonotypes between healthy human individuals. The data were produced by immunoSEQ multiplex PCR, yet TCRdb's version contains in-frame clones alone and is incomplete. The table includes a few million clones, around 95% detected once. Sequencing was performed on naive CD4+ T cells sorted from blood. These receptors came from a man aged 18 to 29 in good health. Both conserved end residues are part of each CDR3. Fields, in order: J gene, D gene, clone size, CDR3 length, V gene, CDR3 DNA, CDR3 protein. A D gene is named only where the DNA matches it firmly. Size values are once, few and many counts, or a class for expanded clones, and some rows have none.

j_call: TRBJ2-2; d_call: .; clone_size: once; cdr3_length: 16; v_call: TRBV6-5; cdr3_nt: TGTGCCAGCAGTTACTTGCAGGGGCGCGGCACCGGGGAGCTGTTTTTT; cdr3_aa: CASSYLQGRGTGELFF
j_call: TRBJ1-1; d_call: .; clone_size: .; cdr3_length: 16; v_call: TRBV11-2; cdr3_nt: TGTGCCAGCAGCTTAGTCCCTTCAATATCACGGACTGAAGCTTTCTTT; cdr3_aa: CASSLVPSISRTEAFF
j_call: TRBJ1-1; d_call: TRBD1; clone_size: .; cdr3_length: 14; v_call: TRBV27; cdr3_nt: TGTGCCAGCAGCTACTCAGGGGGCGCGGTACCAGCTTTCTTT; cdr3_aa: CASSYSGGAVPAFF
j_call: TRBJ1-1; d_call: .; clone_size: once; cdr3_length: 13; v_call: TRBV2; cdr3_nt: TGTGCCACTAAGGCGGACATGAACACTGAAGCTTTCTTT; cdr3_aa: CATKADMNTEAFF
j_call: TRBJ2-7; d_call: .; clone_size: once; cdr3_length: 15; v_call: TRBV5-1; cdr3_nt: TGCGCCAGCAGCCCCTCAGCGGATGTTACCTACGAGCAGTACTTC; cdr3_aa: CASSPSADVTYEQYF
j_call: TRBJ1-1; d_call: .; clone_size: .; cdr3_length: 14; v_call: TRBV11-2; cdr3_nt: TGTGCCAGCAGCAGAGGAGATCGGGACACTGAAGCTTTCTTT; cdr3_aa: CASSRGDRDTEAFF
j_call: TRBJ2-4; d_call: TRBD1; clone_size: .; cdr3_length: 14; v_call: TRBV29-1; cdr3_nt: TGCAGCGTTGACCCGACAGGGGGCAGAAACATTCAGTACTTC; cdr3_aa: CSVDPTGGRNIQYF
j_call: TRBJ1-3; d_call: .; clone_size: .; cdr3_length: 15; v_call: TRBV4-1; cdr3_nt: TGCGCCAGCAGCCAAGCGGGGGTTGGGGGAAACACCATATATTTT; cdr3_aa: CASSQAGVGGNTIYF
j_call: TRBJ2-1; d_call: .; clone_size: .; cdr3_length: 14; v_call: TRBV5-1; cdr3_nt: TGCGCCAGCAGCTTTGGCGGGACCTACAATGAGCAGTTCTTC; cdr3_aa: CASSFGGTYNEQFF
j_call: TRBJ2-7; d_call: TRBD2; clone_size: .; cdr3_length: 14; v_call: TRBV6-5; cdr3_nt: TGTGCCAGCACCCTACTAGCGGGCTCCTACGAGCAGTACTTC; cdr3_aa: CASTLLAGSYEQYF
j_call: TRBJ1-2; d_call: TRBD1; clone_size: once; cdr3_length: 16; v_call: TRBV7-3; cdr3_nt: TGTGCCAGCAGCTTAAAAGACAGGGAGCTTAACTATGGCTACACCTTC; cdr3_aa: CASSLKDRELNYGYTF
j_call: TRBJ1-5; d_call: TRBD1; clone_size: .; cdr3_length: 15; v_call: TRBV6-5; cdr3_nt: TGTGCCAGCAGCCGCGGACAGGGGGCACATCAGCCCCAGCATTTT; cdr3_aa: CASSRGQGAHQPQHF
j_call: TRBJ2-7; d_call: .; clone_size: .; cdr3_length: 18; v_call: TRBV19; cdr3_nt: TGTGCCAGTAGTACCGCCGGGACCCAAGGACCAAACAACTACGAGCAGTACTTC; cdr3_aa: CASSTAGTQGPNNYEQYF
j_call: TRBJ1-1; d_call: .; clone_size: .; cdr3_length: 13; v_call: TRBV5-1; cdr3_nt: TGCGCCAGCAGCTCCGGAACTTACACTGAAGCTTTCTTT; cdr3_aa: CASSSGTYTEAFF
j_call: TRBJ1-1; d_call: .; clone_size: .; cdr3_length: 12; v_call: TRBV7-8; cdr3_nt: TGTGCCAGCAGCTTAGGGTACGCTGAAGCTTTCTTT; cdr3_aa: CASSLGYAEAFF
j_call: TRBJ2-1; d_call: .; clone_size: .; cdr3_length: 14; v_call: TRBV5-1; cdr3_nt: TGCGCCAGCACGCCGGACAGTTCCTACAATGAGCAGTTCTTC; cdr3_aa: CASTPDSSYNEQFF
j_call: TRBJ2-1; d_call: .; clone_size: .; cdr3_length: 10; v_call: TRBV30; cdr3_nt: TGTGCCTGGAGTCAAGGAGAGCAGTTCTTC; cdr3_aa: CAWSQGEQFF
j_call: TRBJ1-5; d_call: .; clone_size: .; cdr3_length: 14; v_call: TRBV2; cdr3_nt: TGTGCCAGCAGAGGGGACGGCGACAGGCTGCCCCAGCATTTT; cdr3_aa: CASRGDGDRLPQHF
j_call: TRBJ1-4; d_call: .; clone_size: .; cdr3_length: 15; v_call: TRBV19; cdr3_nt: TGTGCCAGTAGTATAAGTCGGGTGAGCAGTGAAAAACTGTTTTTT; cdr3_aa: CASSISRVSSEKLFF
j_call: TRBJ2-4; d_call: .; clone_size: .; cdr3_length: 14; v_call: TRBV5-4; cdr3_nt: TGTGCCAGCAGCTTGGCCCCCGACAGGAACATTCAGTACTTC; cdr3_aa: CASSLAPDRNIQYF
j_call: TRBJ1-1; d_call: .; clone_size: .; cdr3_length: 12; v_call: TRBV6-6; cdr3_nt: TGTGCCAGCAGTTACCTTGGACAGGAAGCTTTCTTT; cdr3_aa: CASSYLGQEAFF
j_call: TRBJ2-2; d_call: TRBD1; clone_size: .; cdr3_length: 14; v_call: TRBV6-5; cdr3_nt: TGTGCCAGCAGGGGGACAGGAGAAACCGGGGAGCTGTTTTTT; cdr3_aa: CASRGTGETGELFF
j_call: TRBJ2-5; d_call: .; clone_size: .; cdr3_length: 15; v_call: TRBV7-2; cdr3_nt: TGTGCCAGCAGCTTAGTAGTGGGGGCCCGGGAGACCCAGTACTTC; cdr3_aa: CASSLVVGARETQYF
j_call: TRBJ1-5; d_call: TRBD1; clone_size: .; cdr3_length: 15; v_call: TRBV2; cdr3_nt: TGTGCCAGCAGTGAAGAACAGGGGGGCAATCAGCCCCAGCATTTT; cdr3_aa: CASSEEQGGNQPQHF
j_call: TRBJ1-5; d_call: TRBD1; clone_size: .; cdr3_length: 15; v_call: TRBV5-1; cdr3_nt: TGCGCCAGCAGCTTGGCAGGGGGGTTCAATCAGCCCCAGCATTTT; cdr3_aa: CASSLAGGFNQPQHF
j_call: TRBJ1-4; d_call: .; clone_size: .; cdr3_length: 15; v_call: TRBV10-3; cdr3_nt: TGTGCCATCAGCCAGGGGATCGGGATTAATGAAAAACTGTTTTTT; cdr3_aa: CAISQGIGINEKLFF